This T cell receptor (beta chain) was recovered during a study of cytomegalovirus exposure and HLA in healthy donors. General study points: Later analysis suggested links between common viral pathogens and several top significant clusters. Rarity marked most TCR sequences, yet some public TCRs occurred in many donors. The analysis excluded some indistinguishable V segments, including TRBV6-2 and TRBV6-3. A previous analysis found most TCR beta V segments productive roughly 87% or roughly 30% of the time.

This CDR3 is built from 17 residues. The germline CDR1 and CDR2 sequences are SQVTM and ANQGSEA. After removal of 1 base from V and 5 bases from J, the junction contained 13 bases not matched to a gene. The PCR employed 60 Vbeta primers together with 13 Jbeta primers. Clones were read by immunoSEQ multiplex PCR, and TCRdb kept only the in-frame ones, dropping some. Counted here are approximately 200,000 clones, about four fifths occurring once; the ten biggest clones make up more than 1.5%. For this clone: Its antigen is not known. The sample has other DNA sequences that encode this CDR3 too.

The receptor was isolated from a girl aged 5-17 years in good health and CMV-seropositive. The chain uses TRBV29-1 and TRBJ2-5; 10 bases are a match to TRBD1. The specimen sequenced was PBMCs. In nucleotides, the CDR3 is TGCAGCGTTGAAGTTGATTGGAAGGCGACAGGGGGCGAGACCCAGTACTTC. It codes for CSVEVDWKATGGETQYF.